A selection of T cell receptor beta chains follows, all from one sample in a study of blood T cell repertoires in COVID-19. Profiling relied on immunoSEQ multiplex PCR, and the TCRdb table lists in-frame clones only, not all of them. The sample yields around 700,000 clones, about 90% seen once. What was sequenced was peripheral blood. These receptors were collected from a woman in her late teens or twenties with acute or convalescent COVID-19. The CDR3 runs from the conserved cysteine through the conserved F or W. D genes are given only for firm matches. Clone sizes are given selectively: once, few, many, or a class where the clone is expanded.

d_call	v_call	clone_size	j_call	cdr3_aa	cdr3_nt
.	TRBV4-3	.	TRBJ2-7	CASSQEAGGHEQYF	TGCGCCAGCAGCCAAGAGGCAGGTGGCCACGAGCAGTACTTC
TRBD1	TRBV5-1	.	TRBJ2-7	CASSFGQGVNEQYF	TGCGCCAGCAGCTTCGGACAGGGCGTAAACGAGCAGTACTTC
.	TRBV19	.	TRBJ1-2	CASSRGIREKNYGYTF	TGTGCCAGTAGTAGGGGAATCAGGGAAAAAAACTATGGCTACACCTTC
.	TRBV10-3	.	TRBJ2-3	CAISGGLGHTSTDTQYF	TGTGCCATCAGTGGGGGCCTAGGACACACTAGCACAGATACGCAGTATTTT
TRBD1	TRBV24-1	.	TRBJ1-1	CATSDSRPGQGARIEAFF	TGTGCCACCAGTGATTCCCGACCGGGACAGGGGGCGCGCATTGAAGCTTTCTTT
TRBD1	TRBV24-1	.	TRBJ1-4	CATSDGDSDHEKLFF	TGTGCCACCAGTGATGGGGACAGCGATCATGAAAAACTGTTTTTT
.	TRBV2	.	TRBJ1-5	CASSERDWPQHF	TGTGCCAGCAGTGAACGGGATTGGCCCCAGCATTTT
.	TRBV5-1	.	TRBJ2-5	CASSLGLATETQYF	TGCGCCAGCAGCTTGGGACTTGCTACGGAGACCCAGTACTTC
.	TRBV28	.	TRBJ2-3	CASSFRSTDTQYF	TGTGCCAGCAGTTTCCGGAGCACAGATACGCAGTATTTT
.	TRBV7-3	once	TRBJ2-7	CASSLLVGPYEQYF	TGTGCCAGCAGCTTACTCGTGGGGCCCTACGAGCAGTACTTC
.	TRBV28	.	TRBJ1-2	CASSDYGNYGYTF	TGTGCCAGCAGTGACTACGGGAACTATGGCTACACCTTC
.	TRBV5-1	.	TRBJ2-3	CASSLVGGHTDTQYF	TGCGCCAGCAGCTTGGTGGGGGGGCACACAGATACGCAGTATTTT
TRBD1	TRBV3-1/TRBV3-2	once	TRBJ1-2	CASSQDRGTGMGGYTF	TGTGCCAGCAGCCAAGATCGGGGGACAGGGATGGGTGGCTACACCTTC
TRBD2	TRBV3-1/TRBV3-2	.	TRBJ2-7	CASSPSGGFYEQYF	TGTGCCAGCAGCCCCTCGGGGGGGTTCTACGAGCAGTACTTC
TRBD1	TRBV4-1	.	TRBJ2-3	CASSPTGGRSTDTQYF	TGCGCCAGCAGCCCAACAGGGGGCCGGAGCACAGATACGCAGTATTTT
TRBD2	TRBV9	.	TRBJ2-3	CASSPGTSGGSYTQYF	TGTGCCAGCAGCCCCGGGACTAGCGGGGGTTCGTATACGCAGTATTTT
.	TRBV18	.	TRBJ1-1	CASSRTSEEAFF	TGTGCCAGCTCACGGACATCCGAAGAAGCTTTCTTT
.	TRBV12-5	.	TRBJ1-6	CASGSSGGHNNSPLHF	TGTGCTAGTGGTTCCTCGGGGGGGCATAATAATTCACCCCTCCACTTT
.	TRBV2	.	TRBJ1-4	CASKEGATNEKLFF	TGTGCCAGCAAGGAGGGAGCAACTAATGAAAAACTGTTTTTT
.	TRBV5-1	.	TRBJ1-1	CASSLQGTEAFF	TGCGCCAGCAGCTTGCAGGGGACTGAAGCTTTCTTT
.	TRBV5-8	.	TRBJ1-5	CASSLGQRSNQPQHF	TGTGCCAGCAGCTTGGGACAGCGTAGCAATCAGCCCCAGCATTTT
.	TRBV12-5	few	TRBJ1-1	CASVSSRGLKGSEAFF	TGTGCTAGTGTATCATCCAGAGGGCTTAAGGGTTCCGAAGCTTTCTTT
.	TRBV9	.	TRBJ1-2	CASSSPRGYYGYTF	TGTGCCAGCAGCTCTCCGAGAGGCTACTATGGCTACACCTTC
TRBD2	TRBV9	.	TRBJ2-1	CASSPPWGGPTQNEQFF	TGTGCCAGCAGCCCTCCATGGGGGGGACCGACTCAAAATGAGCAGTTCTTC
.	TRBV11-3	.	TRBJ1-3	CASSAPPRQVYSGNTIYF	TGTGCCAGCAGCGCGCCTCCTCGTCAGGTGTACTCTGGAAACACCATATATTTT
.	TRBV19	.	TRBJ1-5	CASSQGRQQPQHF	TGTGCCAGTAGCCAGGGCCGGCAGCAGCCCCAGCATTTT
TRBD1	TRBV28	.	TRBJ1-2	CASSLARGYGYTF	TGTGCCAGCAGTTTAGCCAGGGGGTATGGCTACACCTTC
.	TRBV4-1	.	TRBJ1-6	CASSADSQYNSPLHF	TGCGCCAGCAGTGCGGACAGCCAATATAATTCACCCCTCCACTTT
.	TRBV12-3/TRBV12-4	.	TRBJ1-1	CASSWTENTEAFF	TGTGCCAGCAGTTGGACAGAAAACACTGAAGCTTTCTTT